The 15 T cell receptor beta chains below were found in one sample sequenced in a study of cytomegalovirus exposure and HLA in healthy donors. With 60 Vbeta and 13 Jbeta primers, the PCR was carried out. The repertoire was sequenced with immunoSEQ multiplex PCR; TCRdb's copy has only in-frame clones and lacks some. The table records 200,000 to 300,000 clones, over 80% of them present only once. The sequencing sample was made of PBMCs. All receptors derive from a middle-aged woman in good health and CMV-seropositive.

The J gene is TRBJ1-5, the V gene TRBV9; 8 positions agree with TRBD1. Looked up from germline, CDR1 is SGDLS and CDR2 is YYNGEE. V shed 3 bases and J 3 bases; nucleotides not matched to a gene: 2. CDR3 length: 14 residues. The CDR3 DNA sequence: TGTGCCAGCAGCGGGACAGGGTCCAATCAGCCCCAGCATTTT. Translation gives CASSGTGSNQPQHF.

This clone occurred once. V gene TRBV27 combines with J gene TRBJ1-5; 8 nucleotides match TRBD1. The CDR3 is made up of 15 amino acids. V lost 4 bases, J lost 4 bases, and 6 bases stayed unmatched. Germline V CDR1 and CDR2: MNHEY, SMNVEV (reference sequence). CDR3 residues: CASSSPGTGNQPQHF. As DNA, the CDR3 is TGTGCCAGCAGTTCTCCCGGGACAGGTAATCAGCCCCAGCATTTT.

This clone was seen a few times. CDR3 sequence reads: CASSSGGQGARGYTF. The CDR3 region has the DNA TGTGCCAGCAGCTCCGGGGGACAGGGGGCGCGAGGCTACACCTTC. The chain is built from TRBV7-9 and TRBJ1-2, with TRBD1 identical over 12 bases. The germline V gene has CDR1 SEHNR and CDR2 FQNEAQ (reference sequence). V gave up 4 bases and J gave up 8 bases; unmatched junction bases: 8. The CDR3 contains 15 residues.

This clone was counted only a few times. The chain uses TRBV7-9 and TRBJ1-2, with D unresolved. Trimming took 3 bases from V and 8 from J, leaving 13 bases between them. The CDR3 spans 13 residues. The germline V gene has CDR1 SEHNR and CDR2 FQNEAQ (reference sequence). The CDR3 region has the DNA TGTGCCAGCAGCTTGGGCGGACTTATGGGCTACACCTTC. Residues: CASSLGGLMGYTF.

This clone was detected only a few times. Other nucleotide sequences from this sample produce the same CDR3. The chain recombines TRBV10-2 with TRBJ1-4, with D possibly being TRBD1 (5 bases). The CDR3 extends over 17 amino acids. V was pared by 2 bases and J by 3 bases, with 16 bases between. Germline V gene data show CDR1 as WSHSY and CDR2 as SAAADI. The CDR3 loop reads CASSEPGRGGANEKLFF. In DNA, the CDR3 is TGCGCCAGCAGTGAGCCAGGGCGAGGAGGGGCTAATGAAAAACTGTTTTTT.

The CDR3 sequence is CASNLLAGDLYNTDTQYF. The CDR3 region has the DNA TGTGCCAGCAACTTACTAGCGGGAGACCTCTACAACACAGATACGCAGTATTTT. The rearrangement joins TRBV5-8 to TRBJ2-3; 11 bases align to TRBD2. Germline-derived CDR1 and CDR2 are SGHTS and YDEGEE. This CDR3 spans 18 amino acids. V trimming: 6 bases; J trimming: 2 bases; junction bases outside the gene matches: 14.

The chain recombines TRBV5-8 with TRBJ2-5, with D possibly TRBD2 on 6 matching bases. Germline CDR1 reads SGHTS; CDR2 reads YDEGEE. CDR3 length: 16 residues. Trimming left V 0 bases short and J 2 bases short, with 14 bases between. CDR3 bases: TGTGCCAGCAGCTTGGAGGGGCTAGCGTCACAAGAGACCCAGTACTTC. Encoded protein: CASSLEGLASQETQYF.

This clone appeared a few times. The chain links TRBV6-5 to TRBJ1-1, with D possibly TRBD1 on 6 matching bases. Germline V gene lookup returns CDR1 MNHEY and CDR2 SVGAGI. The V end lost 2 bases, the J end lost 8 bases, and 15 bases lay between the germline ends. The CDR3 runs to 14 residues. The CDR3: CASSYGRGPWEAFF. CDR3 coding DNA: TGTGCCAGCAGTTACGGCAGGGGACCCTGGGAAGCTTTCTTT.

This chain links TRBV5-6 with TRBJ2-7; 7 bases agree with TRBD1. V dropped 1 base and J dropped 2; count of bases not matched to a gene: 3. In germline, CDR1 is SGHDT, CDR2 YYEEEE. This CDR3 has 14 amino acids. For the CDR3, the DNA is TGTGCCAGCAGCTTGACGGGACAGCCCTACGAGCAGTACTTC. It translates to CASSLTGQPYEQYF.

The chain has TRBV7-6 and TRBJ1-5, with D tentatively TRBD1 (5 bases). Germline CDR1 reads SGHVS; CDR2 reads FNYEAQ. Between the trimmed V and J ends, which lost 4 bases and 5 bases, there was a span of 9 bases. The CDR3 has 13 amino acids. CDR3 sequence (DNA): TGTGCCAGCAGCTCATTAGGGGATCAGCCCCAGCATTTT. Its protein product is CASSSLGDQPQHF.

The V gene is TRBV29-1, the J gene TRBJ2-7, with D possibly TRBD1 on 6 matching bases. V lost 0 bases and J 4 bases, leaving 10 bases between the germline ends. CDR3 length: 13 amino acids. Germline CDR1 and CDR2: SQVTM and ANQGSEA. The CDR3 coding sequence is TGCAGCGTTGAAGATGGAGACAGGTACGAGCAGTACTTC. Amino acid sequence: CSVEDGDRYEQYF.

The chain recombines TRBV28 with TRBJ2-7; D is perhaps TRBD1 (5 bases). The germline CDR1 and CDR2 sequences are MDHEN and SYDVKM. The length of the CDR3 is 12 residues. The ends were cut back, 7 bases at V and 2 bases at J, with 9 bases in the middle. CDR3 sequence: CASNVRAYEQYF. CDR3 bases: TGTGCCAGCAACGTCAGGGCCTACGAGCAGTACTTC.

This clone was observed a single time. CDR3 nucleotides: TGTGCCAGCAGTTTAACAAGTTACACCTACAATGAGCAGTTCTTC. Amino acids: CASSLTSYTYNEQFF. The chain uses TRBV27 and TRBJ2-1; D is unresolved. Germline-derived CDR1 and CDR2 are MNHEY and SMNVEV (reference sequence). The CDR3 is 15 amino acids. With 2 bases removed from V and 2 bases from J, the gap between germline ends came to 10 bases.

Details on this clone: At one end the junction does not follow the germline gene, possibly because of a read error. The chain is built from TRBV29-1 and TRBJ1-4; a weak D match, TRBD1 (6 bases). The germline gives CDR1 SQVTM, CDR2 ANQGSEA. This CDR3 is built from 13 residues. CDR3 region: CSVKQGTSEKLFF. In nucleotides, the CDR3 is TGCAGCGTCAAACAGGGTACTAGTGAAAAACTGTTTTTT.

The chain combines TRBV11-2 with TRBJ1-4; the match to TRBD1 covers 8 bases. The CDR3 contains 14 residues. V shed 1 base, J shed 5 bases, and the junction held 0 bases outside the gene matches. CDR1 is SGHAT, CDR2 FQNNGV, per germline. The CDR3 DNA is TGTGCCAGCAGCTTAGGGACAGGGAATGAAAAACTGTTTTTT. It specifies CASSLGTGNEKLFF.